The 15 T cell receptor beta chains in this list originate from one sample, sequenced in a study of PD-1 blockade in mismatch repair-deficient tumors. Method: immunoSEQ multiplex PCR; TCRdb's copy keeps in-frame clones and lacks some. Among approximately 15,000 clones listed, 85% to 90% were seen once. Documented time point: 10-day in vitro stimulation with candidate neoantigen peptide 6. No cognate antigen is known for these TCRs. The sample here was cells cultured in vitro, taken from a patient treated with pembrolizumab. The receptors here all came from an adult with mismatch repair-deficient cancer.

The V gene is TRBV4-2, the J gene TRBJ2-5; D is possibly TRBD2 (5 bases). Germline V gene sequence: CDR1 LGHNA, CDR2 YNFKEQ. The V end lost 4 bases, the J end lost 5 bases, and 11 bases lay between the germline ends. This CDR3 spans 13 amino acids. DNA for the CDR3: TGTGCCAGCAGCCCAGGAGAGCGGGAGACCCAGTACTTC. It codes for CASSPGERETQYF.

This chain joins TRBV11-2 and TRBJ2-1; tentative D call: TRBD2 (5 bases). Trimming cost V 3 bases and J 0 bases, with 9 bases left between them. CDR1 is SGHAT and CDR2 is FQNNGV in the germline V gene. The CDR3 is 15 amino acids. CDR3 sequence reads: CASSFTRSSYNEQFF. As DNA, the CDR3 is TGTGCCAGCAGCTTCACTAGGAGCTCCTACAATGAGCAGTTCTTC.

The chain links TRBV6-5 to TRBJ2-7; 10 nucleotides match TRBD2. V trimming: 4 bases; J trimming: 3 bases; junction bases outside the gene matches: 9. This CDR3 has 16 amino acids. Germline-derived CDR1 and CDR2 are MNHEY and SVGAGI. The CDR3 DNA reads as TGTGCCAGCAGTTGGACAGGAGCGGGAGGGTTCTACGAGCAGTACTTC. It codes for CASSWTGAGGFYEQYF.

This sequence joins TRBV29-1 and TRBJ1-2; D ambiguous. The CDR3 consists of 11 residues. V was clipped by 3 bases and J by 4 bases, with 6 bases between them. CDR1 and CDR2 from the germline V gene are SQVTM and ANQGSEA. CDR3 sequence: CSVEVGYGYTF. In DNA form, the CDR3 reads TGCAGCGTTGAGGTGGGCTATGGCTACACCTTC.

A few counts support this clone. The chain employs TRBV18 and TRBJ2-1; D call uncertain. This CDR3 contains 14 residues. V lost 2 bases to trimming and J lost 1 base, with 6 bases between them. Germline values: CDR1 KGHSH, CDR2 LQKENI. CDR3 coding DNA: TGTGCCAGCTCACCAGGGGATTCCTACAATGAGCAGTTCTTC. As protein: CASSPGDSYNEQFF.

The rearrangement uses TRBV5-5 and TRBJ1-1; no clear D gene. V was pared by 4 bases and J by 0 bases, with 22 bases between. The CDR3 length is 18 residues. Germline V gene sequence: CDR1 SGHKS, CDR2 YYEKEE (reference sequence). The CDR3 spells CASSLFLDPPRMNTEAFF. CDR3 coding DNA: TGTGCCAGCAGCCTATTCTTAGATCCGCCCCGAATGAACACTGAAGCTTTCTTT.

CDR3 coding DNA: TGCGCCAGCAGCCATCAATCCGATACGCAGTATTTT. This translates into CASSHQSDTQYF. V is TRBV4-1 and J is TRBJ2-3; D unclear. Germline V gives CDR1 MGHRA, CDR2 YSYEKL. The CDR3 extends over 12 amino acids. Trimming removed 3 bases at V and 6 bases at J, with 7 bases between.

The chain has TRBV4-2 and TRBJ1-2; 10 bases are a match to TRBD1. Germline V gene data show CDR1 as LGHNA and CDR2 as YNFKEQ. V shed 0 bases, J shed 7 bases, and the junction held 5 bases outside the gene matches. The CDR3 consists of 15 residues. The CDR3 reads CASSQDGGQGGGYTF. The CDR3 DNA reads as TGTGCCAGCAGCCAAGATGGCGGACAGGGGGGTGGCTACACCTTC.

The chain carries TRBV10-1 and TRBJ1-1; 7 bases align to TRBD1. J gave up 2 bases and V 6 bases, and 3 bases lay outside the gene matches. Germline V gene lookup returns CDR1 WNHNN and CDR2 SYGVQD (reference sequence). This CDR3 is 13 amino acids long. The CDR3 DNA reads as TGCGCCAGCAGAGGGACAGATAACACTGAAGCTTTCTTT. The encoded protein is CASRGTDNTEAFF.

The chain's CDR3 is CASSGIGSYNSPLHF. In DNA, the CDR3 is TGTGCCAGCTCAGGAATCGGGTCCTATAATTCACCCCTCCACTTT. The chain uses TRBV18 and TRBJ1-6; no clear D. The length of the CDR3 is 15 residues. Germline CDR1 and CDR2: KGHSH and LQKENI. V dropped 5 bases and J dropped 1 base, with 9 bases sitting between them.

A remark on this clone: Germline and junction disagree at one end, which may indicate a read error. This chain links TRBV2 with TRBJ1-4; D uncertain. The CDR3 length is 13 residues. Germline V gene sequence: CDR1 SNHLY, CDR2 FYNNEI. Here the CDR3 DNA reads TGTGCCAGCAGGGAAGAAGCTAATGAAAAACTGTTTTTT. Its protein is CASREEANEKLFF.

The chain uses TRBV28 and TRBJ1-2; 8 bases match TRBD1. V trimming: 5 bases; J trimming: 6 bases; junction bases outside the gene matches: 11. CDR3 size: 15 residues. Germline V gene sequence: CDR1 MDHEN, CDR2 SYDVKM. CDR3 region: CASSLVTGQANGYTF. The CDR3 DNA follows: TGTGCCAGCAGTCTAGTAACGGGACAGGCTAATGGCTACACCTTC.

In DNA, the CDR3 is TGTGCCAGCAGCCCATTTAGCGGGGGAACGCAGTACTTC. This translates into CASSPFSGGTQYF. The V call is TRBV14, the J call TRBJ2-7, with 9 bases that match TRBD2. CDR1 is SGHDN, CDR2 FVKESK, per germline. The CDR3 has 13 residues. Germline trimming cut 4 bases from V and 9 bases from J; bases unmatched to any gene: 7.

This clone was seen only once. J is TRBJ2-3 and V is TRBV13, with D possibly TRBD2 on 6 matching bases. The CDR3 spans 15 residues. V was shortened by 3 bases and J by 3 bases, with 13 bases between the two germline ends. Germline V gene sequence: CDR1 PRHDT, CDR2 FYEKMQ (reference sequence). CDR3 residues: CASSLGAGSTDTQYF. DNA of the CDR3: TGTGCCAGCAGCTTGGGTGCGGGATCAACAGATACGCAGTATTTT.

J is TRBJ2-3 and V is TRBV7-9; D is undetermined. Germline-derived CDR1 and CDR2 are SEHNR and FQNEAQ (reference sequence). The V and J ends lost 6 bases and 0 bases respectively, with 16 bases between them. This CDR3 is 16 amino acids long. The DNA of the CDR3 is TGTGCCAGCAGGCCGTCCCCGCGGACCAGCACAGATACGCAGTATTTT. Encoded protein: CASRPSPRTSTDTQYF. The full variable domain, its missing parts supplied by reference TRBV7-9 and TRBJ2-3, is DTGVSQNPRHKITKRGQNVTFRCDPISEHNRLYWYRQTLGQGPEFLTYFQNEAQLEKSRLLSDRFSAERPKGSFSTLEIQRTEQGDSAMYLCASRPSPRTSTDTQYFGPGTRLTVL.